The sequence of this T cell receptor beta chain was determined in a study of T cell changes during pregnancy in multiple sclerosis. Sequencing used immunoSEQ multiplex PCR; TCRdb keeps in-frame clones, though not all of them. The data contain 85,000 to 100,000 clones, around 93% of them singletons. CDR1 and CDR2 from the germline V gene are SGHTA and FQGNSA. The CDR3 loop spans 14 amino acids. The junction had 5 bases not matched to a gene; V was cut back by 5 bases and J by 4 bases. This TCR was recovered from a female donor with multiple sclerosis, enrolled in a pregnancy study. This specimen consisted of peripheral blood, obtained before pregnancy. The V and J genes are TRBV7-2 and TRBJ1-3; 7 bases map to TRBD1. CDR3 coding DNA: TGTGCCAGCAGCGGTAGGACAGGAGGAAACACCATATATTTT. Translating it yields CASSGRTGGNTIYF. The full variable domain, in which reference TRBV7-2 and TRBJ1-3 provide the parts outside the CDR3, is GAGVSQSPSNKVTEKGKDVELRCDPISGHTALYWYRQSLGQGLEFLIYFQGNSAPDKSGLPSDRFSAERTGGSVSTLTIQRTQQEDSAVYLCASSGRTGGNTIYFGEGSWLTVV.